Here is one T cell receptor (beta chain) with its context. Per the study methods: From reference gene primer amplification, estimates of nucleated cell counts were derived. Repertoires were generated with immunoSEQ multiplex PCR, while TCRdb's copy carries only in-frame clones and drops some. The V and J calls and clone size are taken from that table; D and trimming were inferred from the DNA. Here the sample spans hundreds of thousands of clones, approximately 86% being singletons. This sample stems from a study of blood T cell repertoires in COVID-19. The germline V gene encodes CDR1 SGHTA and CDR2 FQGNSA. The ends were cut back, 5 bases at V and 7 bases at J, with 18 bases in the middle. This CDR3 is 14 amino acids long. Cohorts were based on clinical histories the participants reported.

This TCR was sampled from a woman aged 18-35 years who had recovered from COVID-19. Sequencing was carried out using PBMCs or T cells enriched from blood (not recorded which). This chain links TRBV7-2 with TRBJ2-7; weak D call: TRBD2 (6 bases). This CDR3 is CASSGWGGAGEQYF. Written as DNA, the CDR3 is TGTGCCAGCAGCGGATGGGGCGGGGCAGGGGAGCAGTACTTC.